A single sample gave rise to the 13 T cell receptor beta chains below, sequenced in a study of blood T cell repertoires in COVID-19. TCRdb's copy holds only in-frame clones and misses some; the assay was immunoSEQ multiplex PCR. The sample yields about 250,000 clones, about four fifths seen once. Sequenced: peripheral blood. These receptor sequences come from an elderly man with acute or convalescent COVID-19.

Only one count was recorded for this clone. In nucleotides, the CDR3 is TGTGCCAGCAGCGGTTTCGACAGGGCGGGCATTCAGTACTTC. Residues: CASSGFDRAGIQYF. The rearrangement joins TRBV5-6 to TRBJ2-4, with 7 bases that match TRBD1. Germline V CDR1 and CDR2: SGHDT, YYEEEE. V shed 4 bases and J 9 bases; nucleotides not matched to a gene: 10. The CDR3 runs 14 residues.

The chain recombines TRBV19 with TRBJ2-7; 7 bases fit TRBD2. V lost 5 bases to trimming and J lost 0 bases; unmatched junction nucleotides: 16. CDR3 length equals 18 residues. The V gene's germline CDR1 is LNHDA and CDR2 SQIVND (reference sequence). The CDR3, as DNA: TGTGCCAGTAGTCCTCGGCAGGGAGGGTGGCGGAGCTCCTACGAGCAGTACTTC. It translates to CASSPRQGGWRSSYEQYF.

V is TRBV28 and J is TRBJ1-5, with TRBD1 as a possible D gene (5 bases). The CDR3 runs 12 residues. V was pared by 7 bases and J by 7 bases, with 11 bases between. Germline V gene data show CDR1 as MDHEN and CDR2 as SYDVKM. The CDR3 nucleotides read TGTGCCAGCACCAGAGCAGGGCAGCCCCAGCATTTT. Protein: CASTRAGQPQHF.

The CDR3 nucleotides read TGTGCCAGCAGCCGTTACCCCCCAGGACAGGGAGCCTACGAGCAGTACTTC. Its protein is CASSRYPPGQGAYEQYF. The chain couples TRBV3-1 (or the pseudogene TRBV3-2) to TRBJ2-7; 8 nucleotides agree with TRBD1. Germline V gene data show CDR1 as LGHDT and CDR2 as YNNKEL (reference sequence). The CDR3 totals 17 residues. V shed 4 bases and J 2 bases; nucleotides not matched to a gene: 13.

The chain links TRBV28 to TRBJ2-7; D may be TRBD1 (5 bases). There are 13 residues in the CDR3. Trimming shortened V by 5 bases and J by 7 bases, and 15 bases separated the two germline ends. Germline-derived CDR1 and CDR2 are MDHEN and SYDVKM. As DNA, the CDR3 is TGTGCCAGCAGTCCACCGACAGTGGGGGAGCAGTACTTC. Translating gives CASSPPTVGEQYF.

The chain combines TRBV6-1 with TRBJ2-7; D is perhaps TRBD2 (6 bases). Germline-derived CDR1 and CDR2 are MNHNS and SASEGT. The CDR3 extends over 11 amino acids. CDR3 sequence (DNA): TGTGCCAGCAGTGACCAGACTAGGATAACTGTC. Protein product: CASSDQTRITV.

In DNA, the CDR3 is TGTGCCAGCAACTATCCGGTGAACACCGGGGAGCTGTTTTTT. This gives the protein CASNYPVNTGELFF. The chain has TRBV6-5 and TRBJ2-2; the D is unclear. From germline, CDR1 is MNHEY and CDR2 SVGAGI. Trimming cost V 7 bases and J 1 base, with 10 bases left between them. The CDR3 length is 14 residues.

This clone was found once. The chain is built from TRBV28 and TRBJ1-4, with a possible D match to TRBD1 (6 bases). Germline V gene lookup returns CDR1 MDHEN and CDR2 SYDVKM. This CDR3 contains 13 residues. V lost 9 bases and J lost 6, with 14 bases in between. The DNA of the CDR3 is TGTGCCAGTTACAGGGTTGGGGATGAAAAACTGTTTTTT. Its translation: CASYRVGDEKLFF.

This clone was found a few times. This sample also contains other DNA sequences that code for the same CDR3. V usage is TRBV18 and J usage is TRBJ2-5; TRBD1 matches at 11 bases. Germline values: CDR1 KGHSH, CDR2 LQKENI. V was pared by 2 bases and J by 1 base, with 0 bases of the junction left unmatched. The CDR3 is 15 residues long. The CDR3 loop is CASSPGTGGQETQYF. In DNA, the CDR3 is TGTGCCAGCTCACCAGGGACAGGGGGCCAAGAGACCCAGTACTTC.

Only a few counts were recorded for this clone. The chain is built from TRBV7-9 and TRBJ1-4; D not resolved. The V end was cut by 2 bases, the J end by 5 bases, with 6 bases between. Germline loops: CDR1 SEHNR, CDR2 FQNEAQ (reference sequence). This CDR3 is 13 amino acids long. CDR3 sequence (DNA): TGTGCCAGCAGCTTACGGAGGAATGAAAAACTGTTTTTT. It codes for CASSLRRNEKLFF.

The chain recombines TRBV27 with TRBJ1-2; D unclear. The V gene's germline CDR1 is MNHEY and CDR2 SMNVEV (reference sequence). Trimming shortened V by 6 bases and J by 8 bases, and 19 bases separated the two germline ends. This CDR3 contains 14 residues. The CDR3 DNA reads as TGTGCCAGCAGCTCCCGAGGATCGGCGGGGGGCTACACCTTC. Amino acid sequence: CASSSRGSAGGYTF.

The chain uses TRBV10-3 and TRBJ2-3, with 9 bases fitting TRBD1. The trim removed 10 bases at V and 0 bases at J, leaving 11 bases unmatched. Germline-derived CDR1 and CDR2 are ENHRY and SYGVKD. The CDR3 runs to 16 residues. The CDR3 nucleotides read TGTGCCACCAGGGACAGGGAGCGATCTAGCACAGATACGCAGTATTTT. Encoded protein: CATRDRERSSTDTQYF.

The chain has TRBV19 and TRBJ1-5; 8 nucleotides align to TRBD1. The length of the CDR3 is 14 residues. The J segment lost 2 bases and the V segment lost 8 bases, leaving 5 bases of the junction unmatched. Germline CDR1 LNHDA, CDR2 SQIVND (reference sequence). DNA for the CDR3: TGTGCCAGTGATGACAGGGGTGGCAATCAGCCCCAGCATTTT. As protein: CASDDRGGNQPQHF.